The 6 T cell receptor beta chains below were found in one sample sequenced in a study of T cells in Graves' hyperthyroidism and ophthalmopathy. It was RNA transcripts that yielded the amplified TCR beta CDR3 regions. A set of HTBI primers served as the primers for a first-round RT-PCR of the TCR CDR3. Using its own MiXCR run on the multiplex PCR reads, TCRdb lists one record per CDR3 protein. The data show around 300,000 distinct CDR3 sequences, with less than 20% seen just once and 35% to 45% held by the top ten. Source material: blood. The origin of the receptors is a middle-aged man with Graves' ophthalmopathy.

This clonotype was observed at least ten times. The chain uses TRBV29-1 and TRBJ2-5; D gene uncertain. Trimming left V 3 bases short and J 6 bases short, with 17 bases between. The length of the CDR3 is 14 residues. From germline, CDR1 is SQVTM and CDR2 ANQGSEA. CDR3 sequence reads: CSVEPQTLQKTQYF. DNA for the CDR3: TGCAGCGTTGAGCCCCAAACCCTCCAGAAGACCCAGTACTTC.

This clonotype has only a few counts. CDR3: CASSQVVRLNIWSGELFF. The CDR3 DNA reads as TGTGCCAGCAGCCAAGTTGTTAGGCTGAACATATGGAGCGGGGAGCTGTTTTTT. The chain employs TRBV14 and TRBJ2-2; D unclear. Germline V lookup: CDR1 SGHDN, CDR2 FVKESK. V lost 1 base and J lost 7, with 22 bases in between. The CDR3 runs to 18 residues.

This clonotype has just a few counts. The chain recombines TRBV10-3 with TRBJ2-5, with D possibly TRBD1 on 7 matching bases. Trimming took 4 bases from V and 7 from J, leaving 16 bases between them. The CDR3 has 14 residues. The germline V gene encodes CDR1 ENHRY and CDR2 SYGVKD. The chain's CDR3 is CAISGQGPGGTQYF. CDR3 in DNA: TGTGCCATCAGTGGACAGGGCCCCGGGGGGACCCAGTACTTC.

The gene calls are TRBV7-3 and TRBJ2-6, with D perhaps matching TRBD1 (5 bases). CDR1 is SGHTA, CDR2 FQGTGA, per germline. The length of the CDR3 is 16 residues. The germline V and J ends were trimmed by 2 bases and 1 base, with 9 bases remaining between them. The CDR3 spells CASSLSQGSGANVLTF. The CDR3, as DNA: TGTGCCAGCAGCTTATCGCAGGGATCTGGGGCCAACGTCCTGACTTTC.

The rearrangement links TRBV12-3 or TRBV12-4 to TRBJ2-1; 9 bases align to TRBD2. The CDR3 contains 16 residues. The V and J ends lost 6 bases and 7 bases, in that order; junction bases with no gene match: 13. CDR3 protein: CASSMAGTSRSNEQFF. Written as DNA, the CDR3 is TGTGCCAGCAGCATGGCCGGGACTAGCAGGTCGAATGAGCAGTTCTTC.

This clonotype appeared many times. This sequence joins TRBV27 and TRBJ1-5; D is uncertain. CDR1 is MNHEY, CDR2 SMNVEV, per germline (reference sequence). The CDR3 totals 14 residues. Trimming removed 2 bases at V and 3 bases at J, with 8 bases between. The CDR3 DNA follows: TGTGCCAGCAGTTTAGAGGGTCTCAATCAGCCCCAGCATTTT. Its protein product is CASSLEGLNQPQHF.